The present entry profiles one T cell receptor beta chain with its context. As yet, its antigen is unknown. These data are taken from a study of response to subunit inactivated influenza vaccine. Study results and limitations: The study's authors posited that every seasonal influenza vaccination enlists few new T cells.

TCRdb passed the RT-PCR reads through MiXCR, listing each CDR3 protein once. In the table there are a few hundred thousand distinct CDR3 sequences, 6% to 9% of which are singletons. CDR3 size: 13 residues. V was trimmed by 5 bases and J by 3 bases, leaving 9 bases between them. Germline values: CDR1 SGHVS, CDR2 FQNEAQ. The TCR comes from a man between 50 and 70 years old who received an inactivated influenza vaccine. This specimen was PBMCs from blood, taken roughly 24 months after vaccination. The chain is built from TRBV7-8 and TRBJ2-3; no reliable D call. CDR3 sequence reads: CASSGYMTDTQYF. CDR3 in DNA: TGTGCCAGCAGCGGTTACATGACAGATACGCAGTATTTT.